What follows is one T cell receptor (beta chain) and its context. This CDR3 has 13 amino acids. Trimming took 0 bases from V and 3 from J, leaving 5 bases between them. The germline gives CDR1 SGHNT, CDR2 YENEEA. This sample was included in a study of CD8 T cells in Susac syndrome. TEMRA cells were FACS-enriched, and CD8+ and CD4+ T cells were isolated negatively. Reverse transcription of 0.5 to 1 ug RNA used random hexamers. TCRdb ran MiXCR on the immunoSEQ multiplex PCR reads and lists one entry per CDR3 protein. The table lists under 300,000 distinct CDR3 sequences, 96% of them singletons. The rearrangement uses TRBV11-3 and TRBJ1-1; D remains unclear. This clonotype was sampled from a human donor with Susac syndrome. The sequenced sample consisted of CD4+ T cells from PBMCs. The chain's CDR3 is CASSLEVDTEAFF. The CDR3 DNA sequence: TGTGCCAGCAGCTTAGAAGTTGACACTGAAGCTTTCTTT.